This T cell receptor beta chain was captured in a study of metastatic and nonmetastatic thyroid tumors. The ends were cut back, 1 base at V and 4 bases at J, with 13 bases in the middle. CDR1 and CDR2 from the germline V gene are KGHDR and SFDVKD. This CDR3 region has 16 residues. Prior to thyroid surgery, none of the patients had received any treatment. TCRdb reanalyzed the PCR reads via MiXCR. The sample lists 15,000 to 20,000 clones; roughly 26% were seen once. This clone turned up a few times. Source material: tumor tissue. The V gene is TRBV24-1, the J gene TRBJ2-1, with D possibly being TRBD1 (5 bases). This receptor was taken from a female donor with papillary thyroid cancer or a benign thyroid nodule (not recorded which). Some clones in this sample may be carry-over from other donors' samples. The CDR3 here is CATSDFEPDSYNEQFF. CDR3 in DNA: TGTGCCACCAGTGATTTCGAACCCGACAGTTACAATGAGCAGTTCTTC.